The sequence of this T cell receptor (beta chain) was determined in a study of blood T cell repertoires in COVID-19 (dated by TCRdb to between 2020 and 2021). About the study as a whole: Collaborator samples came from the United States, Italy and Spain and covered acute and convalescent phases of COVID-19. Where HLA class I and class II types were available, the types were taken from metadata supplied by the sample provider, not from assay-based typing. The samples were drawn from the first 160 participants of the ongoing ImmuneRACE study and from over 950 subjects provided by 6 global collaborators. The repertoires were released in a freely available public database intended as a resource for research on the immune response to SARS-CoV-2. Subjects who had been exposed to COVID-19, were actively infected with it, or had recovered from it provided the deeply sampled blood TCRbeta repertoires that made up the dataset. A de-identified subject ID, COVID-19 status, age in years and sex were almost always included in the sample metadata. The prospective study material was composed of cDNA or gDNA derived from T cells, B-cell-depleted T cells, or PBMCs. The paper's findings and limits, for the study overall: The amount of clinical and demographic metadata varied by source and participant and was provided uncurated.

The immunoSEQ Assay, a bias-controlled multiplex PCR, was used to amplify TCRbeta CDR3 regions from genomic DNA. The paper's processing steps were these. Nucleated cell counts per sample were estimated from amplification of reference gene primers within the assay. Sequence reads were collapsed and filtered to measure the absolute abundance of every unique TCRbeta CDR3 rearrangement. For each sample, productive Simpson clonality was calculated as the square root of Simpson's diversity index across productive rearrangements. TCRdb provides this immuneACCESS table in a form limited to in-frame rearrangements. Some clones are lacking; in checked studies, under half of them reflect an unresolved V gene, and why the rest are absent is not known. That table gives V, J and clone size, and the DNA gave D and trimming. This sample holds over 250,000 clones; 85% to 90% were observed only once. The ten largest clones take up 0.99% of the sample.

On this clone: This receptor's antigen is unknown. Base qualities were left out, and no much larger clone turns up one base away.

From the cysteine up to the phenylalanine, the CDR3 has a length of 15 residues. Just CDR3 DNA is preserved here, 45 bases in frame from base 1. At the junction V is shortened by 4 bases and J by 4 bases; bases outside the gene matches: 5. Looking up the germline V gene yields CDR1 MGHRA and CDR2 YSYEKL. Samples from volunteer blood donors who had recovered from COVID-19 were contributed by a second Seattle source. The collaborating institutions used their own protocols to collect whole blood in K2EDTA tubes. Collaborator samples were shipped for TCRbeta analysis as frozen whole blood, isolated PBMCs, or DNA extracted from either sample type.

The sequence links TRBV4-1 to TRBJ2-2; 8 bases in the middle match TRBD1. This TCR derives from a woman between 40 and 55 years old who had recovered from COVID-19. Sequencing was carried out using peripheral blood. The CDR3 loop reads CASSLPGQATGELFF. The nucleotides read TGCGCCAGCAGCCTACCGGGACAGGCCACCGGGGAGCTGTTTTTT.